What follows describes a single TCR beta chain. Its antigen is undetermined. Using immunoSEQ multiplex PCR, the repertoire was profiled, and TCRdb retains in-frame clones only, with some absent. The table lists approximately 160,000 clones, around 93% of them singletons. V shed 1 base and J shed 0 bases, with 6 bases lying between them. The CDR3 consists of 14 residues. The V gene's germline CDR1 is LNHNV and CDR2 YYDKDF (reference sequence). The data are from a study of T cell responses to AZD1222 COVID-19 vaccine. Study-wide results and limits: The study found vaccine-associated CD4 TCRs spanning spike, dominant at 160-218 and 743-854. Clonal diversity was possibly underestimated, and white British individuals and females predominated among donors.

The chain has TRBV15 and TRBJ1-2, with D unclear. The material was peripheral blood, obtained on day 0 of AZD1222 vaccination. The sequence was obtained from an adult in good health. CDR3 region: CATSRALTNYGYTF. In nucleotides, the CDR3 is TGTGCCACCAGCAGAGCGTTGACTAACTATGGCTACACCTTC.